The clone carrying this T cell receptor (beta chain) has just a few counts. The data are from a study of blood T cell repertoires in COVID-19. At the level of the study: Acute and convalescent COVID-19 specimens originated in the United States, Italy and Spain.

As handled by the study authors: Cell counts per sample came from amplifying reference gene primers. TCRdb's copy holds only in-frame clones and misses some; the assay was immunoSEQ multiplex PCR. The V and J calls and clone size come from that table; D and trimming were worked out from the DNA. The sample carries 650,000 to 800,000 clones, 80% to 90% recorded once. The sequenced material came from peripheral blood. The receptor was isolated from a woman between 18 and 29 years old with acute or convalescent COVID-19.

The CDR3 DNA sequence: TGTGCCAGCAGCTTAAGCTGGGAGCTGTTTTTT. Translation: CASSLSWELFF. The chain combines TRBV11-2 with TRBJ2-2; D uncertain. The CDR3 loop spans 11 amino acids. The V and J ends lost 2 bases and 9 bases respectively, with 4 bases between them. Germline CDR1 reads SGHAT; CDR2 reads FQNNGV.